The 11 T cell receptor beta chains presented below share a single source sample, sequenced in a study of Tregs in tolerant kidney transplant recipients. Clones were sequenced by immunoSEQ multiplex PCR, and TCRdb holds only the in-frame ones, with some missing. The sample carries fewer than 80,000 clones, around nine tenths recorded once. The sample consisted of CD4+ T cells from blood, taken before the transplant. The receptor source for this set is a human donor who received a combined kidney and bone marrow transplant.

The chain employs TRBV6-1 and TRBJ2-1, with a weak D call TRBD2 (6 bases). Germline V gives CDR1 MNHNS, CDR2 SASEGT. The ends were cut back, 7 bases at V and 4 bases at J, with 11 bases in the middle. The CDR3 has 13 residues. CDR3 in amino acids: CASIREYYNEQFF. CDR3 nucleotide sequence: TGTGCCAGCATACGGGAGTATTACAATGAGCAGTTCTTC.

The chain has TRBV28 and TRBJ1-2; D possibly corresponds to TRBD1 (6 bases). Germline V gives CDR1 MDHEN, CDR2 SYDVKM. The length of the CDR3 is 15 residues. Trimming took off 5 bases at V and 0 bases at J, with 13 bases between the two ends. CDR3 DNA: TGTGCCAGCAGTCCTAGGGGGGGCCCTAACTATGGCTACACCTTC. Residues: CASSPRGGPNYGYTF.

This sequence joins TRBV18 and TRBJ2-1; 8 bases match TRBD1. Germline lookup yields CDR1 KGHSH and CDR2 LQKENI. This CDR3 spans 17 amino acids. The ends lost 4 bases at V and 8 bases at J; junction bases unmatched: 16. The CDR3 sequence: CASSQAGGVGAIYEQFF. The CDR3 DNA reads TGTGCCAGCTCACAAGCAGGGGGCGTAGGTGCAATATATGAGCAGTTCTTC.

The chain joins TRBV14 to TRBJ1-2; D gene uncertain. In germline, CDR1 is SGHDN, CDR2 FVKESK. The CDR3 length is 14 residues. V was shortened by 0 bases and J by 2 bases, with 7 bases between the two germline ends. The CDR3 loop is CASSQETENYGYTF. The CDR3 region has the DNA TGTGCCAGCAGCCAAGAGACGGAGAACTATGGCTACACCTTC.

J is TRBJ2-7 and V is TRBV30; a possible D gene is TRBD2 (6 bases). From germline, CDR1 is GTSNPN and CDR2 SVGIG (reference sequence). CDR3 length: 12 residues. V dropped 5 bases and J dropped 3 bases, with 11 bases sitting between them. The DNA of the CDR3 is TGTGCCTGGGGGAGGTCAGACTACGAGCAGTACTTC. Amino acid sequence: CAWGRSDYEQYF.

The CDR3 here is CASNKQGGETQYF. The DNA of the CDR3 is TGTGCCAGCAATAAACAGGGCGGGGAGACCCAGTACTTC. The J gene is TRBJ2-5, the V gene TRBV28, with D possibly being TRBD1 (6 bases). CDR3 size: 13 residues. Germline V CDR1 and CDR2: MDHEN, SYDVKM. Trimming took 7 bases from V and 5 from J, leaving 14 bases between them.

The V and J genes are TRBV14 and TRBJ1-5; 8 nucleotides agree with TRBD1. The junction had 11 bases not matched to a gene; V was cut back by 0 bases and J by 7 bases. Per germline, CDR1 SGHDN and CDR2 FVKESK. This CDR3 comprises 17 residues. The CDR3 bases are TGTGCCAGCAGCCAAGATAGGTGGCAGGGGGCGAGGCAGCCCCAGCATTTT. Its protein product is CASSQDRWQGARQPQHF.

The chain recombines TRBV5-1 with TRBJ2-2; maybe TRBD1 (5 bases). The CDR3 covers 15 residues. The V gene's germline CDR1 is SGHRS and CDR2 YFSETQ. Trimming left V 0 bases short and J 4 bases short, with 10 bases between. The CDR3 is CASSLEGAGTGELFF. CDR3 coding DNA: TGCGCCAGCAGCTTGGAAGGGGCAGGCACCGGGGAGCTGTTTTTT.

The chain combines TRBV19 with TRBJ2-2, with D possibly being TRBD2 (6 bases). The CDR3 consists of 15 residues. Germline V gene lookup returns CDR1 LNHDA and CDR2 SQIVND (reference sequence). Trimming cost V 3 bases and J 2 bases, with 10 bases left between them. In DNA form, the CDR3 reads TGTGCCAGTAGTATCTTTAGCGGAAACACCGGGGAGCTGTTTTTT. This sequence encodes CASSIFSGNTGELFF.

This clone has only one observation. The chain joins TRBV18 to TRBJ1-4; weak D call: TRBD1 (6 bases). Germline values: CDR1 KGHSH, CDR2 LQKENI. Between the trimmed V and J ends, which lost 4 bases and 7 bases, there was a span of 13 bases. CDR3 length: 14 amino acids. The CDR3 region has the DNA TGTGCCAGCTCACTTCTCGGACAGCGTGAAAAACTGTTTTTT. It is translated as CASSLLGQREKLFF.

CDR3 sequence: CASSLGTGGSYEQYF. The CDR3 nucleotides read TGCGCCAGCAGCTTAGGGACAGGGGGGTCCTACGAGCAGTACTTC. The rearrangement uses TRBV5-1 and TRBJ2-7; 11 bases are a match to TRBD1. The CDR3 contains 15 residues. The germline gives CDR1 SGHRS, CDR2 YFSETQ. V was pared by 2 bases and J by 1 base, with 2 bases of the junction left unmatched.